This T cell receptor (beta chain) was observed in a study of regulatory T cells in long-lasting Graves disease. The V gene lost 7 bases and the J gene lost 3 bases, with 13 bases spanning the gap. CDR3 length: 12 residues. The germline gives CDR1 SQVTM, CDR2 ANQGSEA. This clonotype was seen a few times. Its target is unknown. Time point denoted: newly diagnosed GD, antithyroid drugs for less than 3 months. PBMCs were the source of the RNA used for TCR sequencing. Diagnoses of Graves' disease were made by American Thyroid Association guidelines. The TCR beta library used iRepertoire HTBI primers with Arm-PCR amplification of CDR3. TCRdb re-analysed the multiplex PCR reads in MiXCR, keeping a single row per CDR3 protein. Seen here are about 530,000 distinct CDR3 sequences, roughly a sixth observed once, and the top ten hold approximately 25%. The study's findings and limits: Favoring TRBV28, TRBJ1-2 and TRBJ2-5 was a feature seen in persistent disease.

The data were also submitted as part of a second study, on T cells in Graves' hyperthyroidism and ophthalmopathy.

This specimen was peripheral blood mononuclear cells (PBMCs), taken at new diagnosis, from a patient treated with antithyroid drugs. V gene TRBV29-1 combines with J gene TRBJ2-7; D perhaps matches TRBD1 (6 bases). The TCR originated in a woman aged 35 to 60 with Graves disease. CDR3: CSARTVNYEQYF. CDR3 coding DNA: TGCAGCGCCCGGACAGTTAACTACGAGCAGTACTTC.